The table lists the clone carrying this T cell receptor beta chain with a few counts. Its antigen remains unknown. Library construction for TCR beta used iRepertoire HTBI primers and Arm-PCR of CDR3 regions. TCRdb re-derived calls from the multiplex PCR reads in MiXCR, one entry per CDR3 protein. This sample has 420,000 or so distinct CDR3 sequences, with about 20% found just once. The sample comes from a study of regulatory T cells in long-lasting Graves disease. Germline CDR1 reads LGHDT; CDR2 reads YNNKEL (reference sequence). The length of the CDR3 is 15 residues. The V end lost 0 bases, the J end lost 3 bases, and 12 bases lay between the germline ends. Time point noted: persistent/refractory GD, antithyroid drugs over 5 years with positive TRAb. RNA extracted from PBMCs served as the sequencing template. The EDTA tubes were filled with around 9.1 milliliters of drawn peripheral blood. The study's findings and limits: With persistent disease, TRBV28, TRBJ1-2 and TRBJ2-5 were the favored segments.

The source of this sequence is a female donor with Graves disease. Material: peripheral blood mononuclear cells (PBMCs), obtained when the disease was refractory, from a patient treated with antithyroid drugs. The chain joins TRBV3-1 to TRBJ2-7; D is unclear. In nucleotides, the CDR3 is TGTGCCAGCAGCCAAGAGATGGTAGGCCACTACGAGCAGTACTTC. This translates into CASSQEMVGHYEQYF.